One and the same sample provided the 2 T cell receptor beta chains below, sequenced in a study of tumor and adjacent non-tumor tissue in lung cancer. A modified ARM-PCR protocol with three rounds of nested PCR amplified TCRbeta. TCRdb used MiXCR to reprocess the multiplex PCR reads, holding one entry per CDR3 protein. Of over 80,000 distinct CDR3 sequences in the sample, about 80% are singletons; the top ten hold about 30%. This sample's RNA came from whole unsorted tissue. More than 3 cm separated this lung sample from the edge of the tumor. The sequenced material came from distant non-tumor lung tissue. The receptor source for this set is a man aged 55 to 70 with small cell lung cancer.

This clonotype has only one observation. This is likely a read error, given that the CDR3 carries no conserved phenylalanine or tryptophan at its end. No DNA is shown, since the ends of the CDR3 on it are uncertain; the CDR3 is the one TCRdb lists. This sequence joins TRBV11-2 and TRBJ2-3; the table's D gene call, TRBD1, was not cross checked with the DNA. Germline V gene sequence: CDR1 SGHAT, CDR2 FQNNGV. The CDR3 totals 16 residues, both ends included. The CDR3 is CASSSTLGGGTPTHYC.

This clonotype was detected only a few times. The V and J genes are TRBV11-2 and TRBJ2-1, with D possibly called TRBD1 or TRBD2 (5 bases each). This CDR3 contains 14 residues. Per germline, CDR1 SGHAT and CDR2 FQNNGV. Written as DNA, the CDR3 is TGTGACAGTAGCTTGGAGGCAGGGTTGGTTGAGCAGTTCTTC. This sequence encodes CDSSLEAGLVEQFF.